Shown below are 27 T cell receptor beta chains from a single sample sequenced in a study of T cell changes during pregnancy in multiple sclerosis. Sequenced by immunoSEQ multiplex PCR; TCRdb stores in-frame clones only, minus some. This sample yields about 100,000 clones, of which just over 90% are seen a single time; about 3.2% belongs to the top ten. This specimen was peripheral blood, taken after pregnancy. Receptors were obtained from a female donor with multiple sclerosis, enrolled in a pregnancy study.

J is TRBJ2-6 and V is TRBV7-9; 8 nucleotides agree with TRBD1. Trimming removed 5 bases from V and 0 bases from J; junction bases left unmatched: 9. The V gene's germline CDR1 is SEHNR and CDR2 FQNEAQ (reference sequence). This CDR3 contains 18 residues. The chain's CDR3 is CASSVPGQDSSGANVLTF. The CDR3, as DNA: TGTGCCAGCAGCGTGCCGGGACAGGATTCCTCTGGGGCCAACGTCCTGACTTTC.

This chain joins TRBV9 and TRBJ1-2; D perhaps matches TRBD1 (5 bases). The V gene's germline CDR1 is SGDLS and CDR2 YYNGEE. The ends were cut back, 3 bases at V and 2 bases at J, with 17 bases in the middle. The CDR3 spans 16 residues. Here the CDR3 reads CASSETARVSNYGYTF. DNA for the CDR3: TGTGCCAGCAGCGAAACTGCCAGGGTATCGAACTATGGCTACACCTTC.

For this clone: Within the sample, other DNA sequences also encode this same CDR3. The chain links TRBV5-1 to TRBJ1-1, with 8 positions matching TRBD1. The ends lost 4 bases at V and 1 base at J; junction bases unmatched: 3. Germline V gene data show CDR1 as SGHRS and CDR2 as YFSETQ. This CDR3 comprises 14 residues. The CDR3 nucleotides are TGCGCCAGCAGCCCCGGGACAGGGAACACTGAAGCTTTCTTT. It is translated as CASSPGTGNTEAFF. The complete variable domain, with remaining parts taken from reference TRBV5-1 and TRBJ1-1, reads KAGVTQTPRYLIKTRGQQVTLSCSPISGHRSVSWYQQTPGQGLQFLFEYFSETQRNKGNFPGRFSGRQFSNSRSEMNVSTLELGDSALYLCASSPGTGNTEAFFGQGTRLTVV.

The chain has TRBV5-4 and TRBJ1-4; possible D gene TRBD1, 6 bases. This CDR3 is built from 15 residues. V was shortened by 0 bases and J by 6 bases, with 12 bases between the two germline ends. Germline CDR1 and CDR2: SGHNT and YYREEE (reference sequence). In nucleotides, the CDR3 is TGTGCCAGCAGCTTGGGAAGCAGGGGAGATGAAAAACTGTTTTTT. Amino acids: CASSLGSRGDEKLFF. The full variable domain, in which reference TRBV5-4 and TRBJ1-4 provide the parts outside the CDR3, is ETGVTQSPTHLIKTRGQQVTLRCSSQSGHNTVSWYQQALGQGPQFIFQYYREEENGRGNFPPRFSGLQFPNYSSELNVNALELDDSALYLCASSLGSRGDEKLFFGSGTQLSVL.

The chain employs TRBV7-3 and TRBJ1-1, with TRBD1 matching 10 bases. V shed 2 bases, J shed 12 bases, and the junction held 6 bases outside the gene matches. This CDR3 has 13 amino acids. The V gene's germline CDR1 is SGHTA and CDR2 FQGTGA. CDR3 in amino acids: CASSLGPGQGTFF. In DNA form, the CDR3 reads TGTGCCAGCAGCTTAGGACCGGGACAGGGGACTTTCTTT.

V is TRBV5-6 and J is TRBJ1-2; D is possibly TRBD1 (5 bases). V was clipped by 3 bases and J by 8 bases, with 14 bases between them. This CDR3 has 13 residues. Germline values: CDR1 SGHDT, CDR2 YYEEEE. The CDR3 loop reads CASSYSRVGGYTF. CDR3 nucleotides: TGTGCCAGCAGCTATAGCAGGGTTGGCGGCTACACCTTC.

The gene calls are TRBV6-1 and TRBJ1-5; D call uncertain. This CDR3 has 14 amino acids. Germline CDR1 MNHNS, CDR2 SASEGT. Trimming cost V 4 bases and J 1 base, with 8 bases left between them. The CDR3 DNA reads TGTGCCAGCAGTGGGGAGGGAAGCAATCAGCCCCAGCATTTT. Translation gives CASSGEGSNQPQHF.

The chain combines TRBV11-2 with TRBJ2-2; 7 nucleotides agree with TRBD1. The germline CDR1 and CDR2 sequences are SGHAT and FQNNGV. CDR3 length: 14 residues. The J segment lost 6 bases and the V segment lost 1 base, leaving 2 bases of the junction unmatched. The chain's CDR3 is CASSLAGGPGELFF. CDR3 nucleotide sequence: TGTGCCAGCAGCTTAGCAGGGGGTCCCGGGGAGCTGTTTTTT.

The rearrangement links TRBV30 to TRBJ1-2; weak D call: TRBD1 (6 bases). The germline V gene encodes CDR1 GTSNPN and CDR2 SVGIG (reference sequence). CDR3 length equals 14 residues. V lost 1 base to trimming and J lost 0 bases, with 9 bases between them. The CDR3 reads CAWSDRTANYGYTF. The CDR3 bases are TGTGCCTGGAGTGACCGGACAGCTAACTATGGCTACACCTTC.

This clone has just a few counts. The V call is TRBV6-5, the J call TRBJ2-2; D not certain. Trimming took off 5 bases at V and 6 bases at J, with 10 bases between the two ends. Germline CDR1 MNHEY, CDR2 SVGAGI. This CDR3 comprises 13 residues. The DNA of the CDR3 is TGTGCCAGCAGTCCACCCGGGTCCGGGGAGCTGTTTTTT. Its translation: CASSPPGSGELFF.

The chain employs TRBV11-3 and TRBJ2-1; 9 nucleotides match TRBD2. V was pared by 2 bases and J by 1 base, with 6 bases of the junction left unmatched. The CDR3 is 17 residues long. In germline, CDR1 is SGHNT, CDR2 YENEEA. In DNA form, the CDR3 reads TGTGCCAGCAGCTTAACCGGGACTAGCACTTCCTACAATGAGCAGTTCTTC. Translating it yields CASSLTGTSTSYNEQFF. Based on the CDR3 plus reference TRBV11-3 and TRBJ2-1, the full variable domain is EAGVVQSPRYKIIEKKQPVAFWCNPISGHNTLYWYLQNLGQGPELLIRYENEEAVDDSQLPKDRFSAERLKGVDSTLKIQPAELGDSAVYLCASSLTGTSTSYNEQFFGPGTRLTVL.

The V and J genes are TRBV2 and TRBJ2-6, with D possibly matching TRBD1 (5 bases). V was clipped by 4 bases and J by 0 bases, with 7 bases between them. The germline CDR1 and CDR2 sequences are SNHLY and FYNNEI. This CDR3 spans 15 amino acids. CDR3 amino acids: CASSGQSSGANVLTF. CDR3 nucleotide sequence: TGTGCCAGCAGTGGACAGAGCTCTGGGGCCAACGTCCTGACTTTC.

The gene calls are TRBV19 and TRBJ2-1; 8 nucleotides line up with TRBD2. Looked up from germline, CDR1 is LNHDA and CDR2 is SQIVND (reference sequence). V lost 7 bases to trimming and J lost 4 bases; unmatched junction nucleotides: 9. The CDR3 covers 15 residues. The CDR3 DNA follows: TGTGCCAGTACTAAACCGGGGGGGCCATACAATGAGCAGTTCTTC. This gives the protein CASTKPGGPYNEQFF.

The V gene is TRBV30, the J gene TRBJ2-7, with TRBD1 matching 7 bases. The CDR3 runs 15 residues. V lost 3 bases and J lost 2; bases outside the gene matches: 10. The germline V gene has CDR1 GTSNPN and CDR2 SVGIG (reference sequence). The CDR3 DNA follows: TGTGCCTGGAGCGAACAGGGGAAAGGGACCTACGAGCAGTACTTC. This gives the protein CAWSEQGKGTYEQYF.

The chain is built from TRBV5-1 and TRBJ2-1; 7 bases are a match to TRBD1. The CDR3 has 16 residues. With 4 bases clipped from V and 3 bases from J, the junction kept 10 bases outside the gene matches. The germline gives CDR1 SGHRS, CDR2 YFSETQ. CDR3 sequence (DNA): TGCGCCAGCAGCCACGACAGGGTAATAAACTACAATGAGCAGTTCTTC. Translation: CASSHDRVINYNEQFF.

CDR3 sequence reads: CASRGQGENQPQHF. The CDR3 DNA sequence: TGTGCCAGCAGAGGACAGGGCGAAAATCAGCCCCAGCATTTT. J is TRBJ1-5 and V is TRBV2; TRBD1 aligns across 8 bases. J gave up 4 bases and V 6 bases, and 5 bases lay outside the gene matches. CDR1 SNHLY and CDR2 FYNNEI come from the germline V gene. The CDR3 is 14 residues long.

V gene TRBV18 combines with J gene TRBJ2-3; possible D gene TRBD2, 6 bases. The CDR3 sequence is 15 residues long. The V gene lost 3 bases and the J gene lost 6 bases, with 16 bases spanning the gap. The germline V gene encodes CDR1 KGHSH and CDR2 LQKENI. CDR3 coding DNA: TGTGCCAGCTCACCGATAACTAGCAGTCCGGATACGCAGTATTTT. This encodes CASSPITSSPDTQYF.

J is TRBJ1-2 and V is TRBV5-1, with TRBD1 as a possible D gene (6 bases). Deletions cut 4 bases from V and 0 bases from J, with 13 bases between. The length of the CDR3 is 15 residues. In germline, CDR1 is SGHRS, CDR2 YFSETQ. CDR3 DNA sequence: TGCGCCAGCAGCCTCACCGGACAGACTAACTATGGCTACACCTTC. Its translation: CASSLTGQTNYGYTF. The full variable domain, rest sourced from reference TRBV5-1 and TRBJ1-2, is KAGVTQTPRYLIKTRGQQVTLSCSPISGHRSVSWYQQTPGQGLQFLFEYFSETQRNKGNFPGRFSGRQFSNSRSEMNVSTLELGDSALYLCASSLTGQTNYGYTFGSGTRLTVV.

The CDR3 loop reads CASREGTSHSYNEQFF. Here the CDR3 DNA reads TGCGCCAGCAGGGAAGGGACTTCCCACTCCTACAATGAGCAGTTCTTC. This chain links TRBV5-1 with TRBJ2-1; D is possibly TRBD2 (6 bases). The CDR3 has 16 amino acids. The ends were cut back, 5 bases at V and 0 bases at J, with 15 bases in the middle. Looked up from germline, CDR1 is SGHRS and CDR2 is YFSETQ.

This chain links TRBV6-6 with TRBJ2-7; TRBD1 matches at 7 bases. Unmatched junction bases numbered 5, after V lost 7 bases and J lost 2 bases. This CDR3 region has 13 residues. The germline V gene has CDR1 MNHNY and CDR2 SVGAGI (reference sequence). The DNA of the CDR3 is TGTGCCAGCAAACCAGGGGGACCCTACGAGCAGTACTTC. Protein sequence: CASKPGGPYEQYF.

To note about this clone: One junction end disagrees with the germline gene, perhaps due to a read error. The chain recombines TRBV11-2 with TRBJ2-3; 8 bases line up with TRBD2. Looked up from germline, CDR1 is SGHAT and CDR2 is FQNNGV. The CDR3 extends over 14 amino acids. For the CDR3, the DNA is TGTGCCAGCAGCTTAGATTGGTCGGGGGGGCCTAGGCATTTT. It specifies CASSLDWSGGPRHF.

The chain uses TRBV9 and TRBJ2-1, with 11 bases aligning to TRBD2. Germline V CDR1 and CDR2: SGDLS, YYNGEE. The V segment lost 7 bases and the J segment 6 bases; nucleotides outside the gene matches: 3. This CDR3 is 13 amino acids long. Here the CDR3 DNA reads TGTGCCAGCGGGACTAGCGGATTCAATGAGCAGTTCTTC. It yields the protein CASGTSGFNEQFF.

This clone was seen more than once but under ten times. CDR3 residues: CSGSIPAEAFF. CDR3 DNA: TGCAGCGGGTCAATTCCAGCTGAAGCTTTCTTT. The V call is TRBV29-1, the J call TRBJ1-1, with D unresolved. Germline assignment: CDR1 SQVTM and CDR2 ANQGSEA. This CDR3 region has 11 residues. Trimming took off 7 bases at V and 6 bases at J, with 12 bases between the two ends. Drawing the rest from reference TRBV29-1 and TRBJ1-1, the complete variable domain is SAVISQKPSRDICQRGTSLTIQCQVDSQVTMMFWYRQQPGQSLTLIATANQGSEATYESGFVIDKFPISRPNLTFSTLTVSNMSPEDSSIYLCSGSIPAEAFFGQGTRLTVV.

The chain links TRBV13 to TRBJ1-2; TRBD1 matches 12 bases. Per the germline V gene, CDR1 is PRHDT and CDR2 is FYEKMQ (reference sequence). The CDR3 is 15 amino acids. V was clipped by 4 bases and J by 2 bases; unmatched bases: 2. The CDR3 region is CASSSGTGGNYGYTF. CDR3 nucleotides: TGTGCCAGCAGCTCCGGGACAGGGGGCAACTATGGCTACACCTTC.

The genes are TRBV18 and TRBJ2-7; possible D gene TRBD1, 5 bases. CDR3 size: 15 residues. Trimming stripped 0 bases from V and 5 bases from J, with 14 bases between. CDR1 and CDR2 (germline): KGHSH, LQKENI. CDR3 DNA: TGTGCCAGCTCACCACCATTTCCAGGGCTACACGAGCAGTACTTC. It codes for CASSPPFPGLHEQYF.

This clone was observed a few times. This chain uses TRBV2 with TRBJ1-5, with unresolved D. From germline, CDR1 is SNHLY and CDR2 FYNNEI. This CDR3 has 12 residues. V lost 4 bases and J 10 bases, leaving 11 bases between the germline ends. This CDR3 reads CASSAEMSPQHF. The DNA for the CDR3 is TGTGCCAGCAGTGCCGAAATGAGCCCCCAGCATTTT.

The gene calls are TRBV5-6 and TRBJ1-2, with TRBD1 identical over 8 bases. V lost 3 bases and J lost 6; bases outside the gene matches: 10. The CDR3 covers 15 residues. Germline V lookup: CDR1 SGHDT, CDR2 YYEEEE. CDR3 DNA sequence: TGTGCCAGCAGCTCCTCGGACAGGGACTTGGATGGCTACACCTTC. Translating it yields CASSSSDRDLDGYTF. Together with reference TRBV5-6 and TRBJ1-2, the CDR3 gives the full variable domain: DAGVTQSPTHLIKTRGQQVTLRCSPKSGHDTVSWYQQALGQGPQFIFQYYEEEERQRGNFPDRFSGHQFPNYSSELNVNALLLGDSALYLCASSSSDRDLDGYTFGSGTRLTVV.